The sequence of this T cell receptor beta chain was determined in a study of OX40 agonist ivuxolimab in advanced cancers. Germline CDR1 and CDR2: LNHDA and SQIVND (reference sequence). This CDR3 is 16 amino acids long. Trimming pared 3 bases from V and 5 bases from J, leaving 19 bases between. The protocol was immunoSEQ multiplex PCR, while the TCRdb copy is restricted to in-frame clones and leaves out a portion. This table holds approximately 66,000 clones, 65% to 90% found once. The input for sequencing was CD4+ or CD8+ T cells sorted from blood, taken in a trial of the OX40 agonist ivuxolimab. This TCR came from an adult with an advanced solid tumor such as melanoma, head and neck, liver or kidney cancer. The genes are TRBV19 and TRBJ2-5; D is uncertain. CDR3 amino acids: CASSIKGGRSRETQYF. In DNA, the CDR3 is TGTGCCAGTAGTATTAAGGGCGGCAGGTCTCGGGAGACCCAGTACTTC.